The TCR beta chain under discussion was sequenced for a study of T cell responses to AZD1222 COVID-19 vaccine (dated by TCRdb to 2020 to 2023). A note on the overall study: AZD1222 recipients given second doses at about 4 weeks or at about 12 weeks were pooled, since spike-specific TCR depth and breadth were not found to differ between the two schedules. TCR sequencing was performed for 233 trial participants, of whom roughly 200 were given two doses of AZD1222 and around 26 were given two doses of MenACWY control vaccine. Enrollment into the trials was organized by age into subgroups of 18-55, 56-69 and 70-plus years, and those subgroups contained roughly 160, 29 and 62 TCR-sequenced participants, respectively. On the study overall, not on this receptor specifically: Spike-specific TCR breadth and depth rose significantly after two AZD1222 doses compared with day 0 and with MenACWY recipients. Most participants were white British and females outnumbered males, and the authors suggested that clonal diversity may have been underestimated. The 56-69-year group was small, and its depth increase did not reach significance, likely because of low power. The whole spike protein was spanned by vaccine-associated CD4 TCRs, and dominant responses were seen in regions 160-218 and 743-854. Because no day 14 peak-response samples were available, repertoires were characterized only after the peak T cell response. Conclusions about previously exposed vaccinees are limited, since just six AZD1222 recipients were seropositive for SARS-CoV-2 at baseline. Reportedly, almost half of the unique spike-specific TCRs recognized epitopes lying outside the regions that are mutated in the B.1.351 and B.1.1.7 variants.

Reading the label with the study, this specimen's time point is: baseline before first vaccination. The vaccinee samples were drawn from two UK trials, COV001 and COV002, one of which was a single-blind randomized controlled phase 2/3 trial testing AZD1222 (ChAdOx1 nCoV-19) in healthy adults. For TCRbeta chain sequencing, PBMC samples from trial participants were taken at day 0 and at day 28 after the second dose. Taken from the germline V gene, the CDR1 and CDR2 loops are SGHTA and FQGNSA. V is pared back by 4 bases and J by 5 bases, with 12 bases lying between the germline termini. The CDR3 spans 13 residues, from the cysteine through the phenylalanine. Only CDR3 DNA is held: 39 bases, read in frame from base 1. This clone was seen a handful of times. Its antigen is not yet known. There are no base qualities to consult, and no much larger clone falls within one base. The CDR3 regions of human TCRbeta chains were analyzed by immunosequencing. From the authors' description of their analysis: TCRs in the repertoires were compared against a reference library of SARS-CoV-2-specific TCRs that had been generated with the MIRA antigen-specificity platform. Breadth was defined as the fraction of unique TCRs that were SARS-CoV-2-associated, and depth was defined as the fraction of total T cells that were SARS-CoV-2-associated. Using the MIRA data, each spike-specific TCR was mapped to the spike region that the TCR reacts to and placed in a CD4 or CD8 class. Log10-transformed breadth and depth values were compared by one-way ANOVA with Sidak's multiple comparisons tests. TCRdb mirrors the immuneACCESS table, restricted to in-frame sequences. Some clones are absent from its copies; in checked studies, under half trace to an unresolved V gene, and the reason for the others is unknown. That table is the source of V, J and clone size, and D and trimming were worked out from the DNA. In all, the sample holds 130,000 to 150,000 clones, and about 87% of those were seen once. The ten largest account for 5.5% of the sample.

This specimen was peripheral blood, taken on day 0 of AZD1222 vaccination. The origin of this receptor is an adult in good health. The chain joins TRBV7-2 to TRBJ2-7; a confident D gene designation cannot be given. CDR3 loop: CASSSAFSDEQYF. In nucleotides, the sequence is TGTGCCAGCAGCTCCGCGTTCAGTGACGAGCAGTACTTC.